Presented here are 24 T cell receptor beta chains from one specimen sequenced in a study of response to subunit inactivated influenza vaccine. TCRdb ran MiXCR on the RT-PCR reads and lists one entry per CDR3 protein. The repertoire consists of 600,000 to 700,000 distinct CDR3 sequences, with around 15% occurring once and the leading ten covering 7.5% to 8%. The sequencing here drew on PBMCs from blood, taken less than 15 days before vaccination. These receptors originate from a man aged 50-60 years who received an inactivated influenza vaccine.

This clonotype has only a few counts. This sequence joins TRBV3-1 and TRBJ1-2, with 10 bases fitting TRBD1. Germline CDR1 is LGHDT and CDR2 is YNNKEL (reference sequence). V lost 4 bases to trimming and J lost 8 bases; unmatched junction nucleotides: 10. The CDR3 spans 15 residues. The DNA of the CDR3 is TGTGCCAGCAGCCCACTACGGACAGGGGGGAACGGCTACACCTTC. Protein: CASSPLRTGGNGYTF.

The chain uses TRBV27 and TRBJ2-2; TRBD2 matches at 12 bases. The length of the CDR3 is 20 residues. With V trimmed by 3 bases and J by 5 bases, 16 bases remained unmatched. Per the germline V gene, CDR1 is MNHEY and CDR2 is SMNVEV (reference sequence). CDR3 in amino acids: CASSFFLAGGNEQATGELFF. CDR3 nucleotides: TGTGCCAGCAGTTTCTTCCTAGCGGGAGGGAACGAACAGGCGACCGGGGAGCTGTTTTTT.

The V and J genes are TRBV6-2 or TRBV6-3 and TRBJ2-1; 9 bases map to TRBD2. This CDR3 comprises 17 residues. The V segment lost 10 bases and the J segment 3 bases; nucleotides outside the gene matches: 16. In germline, CDR1 is MNHEY, CDR2 SVGEGT. The CDR3 DNA sequence: TGTGCCACCACAAAGAGGGTAGCGGGAGATTTCTACAATGAGCAGTTCTTC. The encoded protein is CATTKRVAGDFYNEQFF.

The chain uses TRBV5-1 and TRBJ2-7, with D maybe TRBD1 (6 bases). V lost 8 bases, J lost 1 base, and 10 bases lay in between. Germline lookup yields CDR1 SGHRS and CDR2 YFSETQ. The CDR3 runs 12 residues. CDR3 amino acids: CARRDISYEQYF. The CDR3 DNA reads as TGCGCCAGGAGGGACATTTCCTACGAGCAGTACTTC.

This sequence joins TRBV4-1 and TRBJ2-5, with D unresolved. Trimming pared 0 bases from V and 5 bases from J, leaving 10 bases between. This CDR3 is 14 amino acids long. The germline CDR1 and CDR2 sequences are MGHRA and YSYEKL. The CDR3: CASSQDLVRETQYF. In nucleotides, the CDR3 is TGCGCCAGCAGCCAAGACCTGGTACGGGAGACCCAGTACTTC.

V is TRBV5-6 and J is TRBJ2-1; 8 bases align to TRBD2. The CDR3 totals 18 residues. The ends lost 2 bases at V and 5 bases at J; junction bases unmatched: 15. Germline V CDR1 and CDR2: SGHDT, YYEEEE. The DNA for the CDR3 is TGTGCCAGCAGCTTCCCGCTACCGTTGATAGCGGGGAACAATGAGCAGTTCTTC. Encoded protein: CASSFPLPLIAGNNEQFF.

This sequence joins TRBV7-9 and TRBJ2-7, with a tentative D call TRBD1 (6 bases). This CDR3 has 13 amino acids. Trimming removed 1 base from V and 5 bases from J, with 9 bases in between. The germline CDR1 and CDR2 sequences are SEHNR and FQNEAQ (reference sequence). The CDR3 sequence is CASSLVRQDEQYF. DNA of the CDR3: TGTGCCAGCAGCTTAGTCAGACAGGACGAGCAGTACTTC.

V is TRBV6-5 and J is TRBJ2-7; the D gene is possibly TRBD2 (6 bases). V was clipped by 4 bases and J by 3 bases, with 13 bases between them. The CDR3 is 14 amino acids. Per the germline V gene, CDR1 is MNHEY and CDR2 is SVGAGI. CDR3 nucleotide sequence: TGTGCCAGCAGTTCGATTAGCGGAGGCTACGAGCAGTACTTC. The encoded protein is CASSSISGGYEQYF.

This clonotype has only a few counts. The V gene is TRBV6-6, the J gene TRBJ2-1, with D perhaps matching TRBD1 (6 bases). Germline V lookup: CDR1 MNHNY, CDR2 SVGAGI (reference sequence). The length of the CDR3 is 12 residues. The V gene lost 6 bases and the J gene lost 10 bases, with 13 bases spanning the gap. CDR3 protein: CASRQGGWEQFF. The CDR3 bases are TGTGCCAGCAGACAGGGTGGATGGGAGCAGTTCTTC.

The chain links TRBV20-1 to TRBJ2-1, with D perhaps matching TRBD2 (6 bases). The CDR3 sequence is 13 residues long. Germline loops: CDR1 DFQATT, CDR2 SNEGSKA (reference sequence). V lost 0 bases and J lost 9, with 12 bases in between. The CDR3 here is CSARDGASVEQFF. The DNA for the CDR3 is TGCAGTGCTAGAGATGGGGCTAGCGTTGAGCAGTTCTTC.

Remarks on this clonotype: The germline gene is not matched at one end of the junction; a read error may be the cause. V is TRBV28 and J is TRBJ1-2; D remains unclear. Looked up from germline, CDR1 is MDHEN and CDR2 is SYDVKM. The CDR3 runs 12 residues. The CDR3 DNA reads TGTGCCAGAAGTTTAACAGTCTATGGCTACACCTTC. Its translation is CARSLTVYGYTF.

This clonotype came up a few times. This chain links TRBV12-3 or TRBV12-4 with TRBJ2-1, with 9 bases identical to TRBD2. V lost 3 bases and J lost 4; bases outside the gene matches: 10. This CDR3 contains 17 residues. This CDR3 is CASSFGLAGYRYNEQFF. CDR3 coding DNA: TGTGCCAGCAGTTTTGGGCTAGCGGGGTATAGGTACAATGAGCAGTTCTTC.

This sequence joins TRBV14 and TRBJ2-1; the match to TRBD2 covers 10 bases. The CDR3 runs to 17 residues. The V gene end was trimmed by 3 bases and the J gene end by 3 bases; junction bases not matched to a gene: 8. The germline CDR1 and CDR2 sequences are SGHDN and FVKESK. The chain's CDR3 is CASSHSKAGGNYNEQFF. CDR3 sequence (DNA): TGTGCCAGCAGCCATTCTAAAGCGGGGGGGAACTACAATGAGCAGTTCTTC.

The chain employs TRBV4-3 and TRBJ1-1, with D possibly TRBD1 on 6 matching bases. The CDR3 is 14 residues long. Germline-derived CDR1 and CDR2 are LGHNA and YSLEER. V dropped 2 bases and J dropped 6 bases, with 13 bases sitting between them. CDR3 region: CASSQYTRGAEAFF. The CDR3 nucleotides are TGCGCCAGCAGCCAATACACCAGGGGAGCTGAAGCTTTCTTT.

The genes are TRBV20-1 and TRBJ2-5; TRBD2 matches 9 bases. The length of the CDR3 is 17 residues. V lost 6 bases and J lost 2; bases outside the gene matches: 16. Germline V lookup: CDR1 DFQATT, CDR2 SNEGSKA (reference sequence). CDR3 DNA: TGCAGTGCAGGACAGGCCCCGCGACTAGCGGATCAAGAGACCCAGTACTTC. Its protein product is CSAGQAPRLADQETQYF.

In nucleotides, the CDR3 is TGTGCCAGCAGCGTAGGAGGTGCGGGAGGGCCCGGGGAGACCCAGTACTTC. This encodes CASSVGGAGGPGETQYF. This chain connects TRBV9 to TRBJ2-5, with TRBD2 identical over 9 bases. V lost 0 bases to trimming and J lost 5 bases; unmatched junction nucleotides: 11. CDR1 SGDLS and CDR2 YYNGEE come from the germline V gene. The CDR3 covers 17 residues.

This chain links TRBV27 with TRBJ2-5, with TRBD1 as a possible D gene (5 bases). Germline V gene lookup returns CDR1 MNHEY and CDR2 SMNVEV (reference sequence). Trimming shortened V by 3 bases and J by 0 bases, and 14 bases separated the two germline ends. The CDR3 contains 16 residues. For the CDR3, the DNA is TGTGCCAGCAGTTTGCTCTACCCGACAGACCAAGAGACCCAGTACTTC. Translating it yields CASSLLYPTDQETQYF.

The gene calls are TRBV6-2 or TRBV6-3 and TRBJ2-5, with D possibly being TRBD2 (6 bases). V gave up 0 bases and J gave up 7 bases, with 18 bases separating them. CDR3 length: 16 residues. CDR1 and CDR2 from the germline V gene are MNHEY and SVGEGT. CDR3: CASSYSPSDHWGTQYF. Here the CDR3 DNA reads TGTGCCAGCAGTTACTCGCCTAGCGACCACTGGGGGACCCAGTACTTC.

This clonotype was found a few times. V and J are TRBV29-1 and TRBJ1-2; unclear D gene. Per germline, CDR1 SQVTM and CDR2 ANQGSEA. This CDR3 region has 11 residues. With 5 bases removed from V and 1 base from J, the gap between germline ends came to 5 bases. In DNA form, the CDR3 reads TGCAGCGTTACCCGTAACTATGGCTACACCTTC. Translated: CSVTRNYGYTF.

The V and J genes are TRBV11-2 and TRBJ2-1; possibly TRBD2 for D (5 bases). V dropped 5 bases and J dropped 0 bases, with 11 bases sitting between them. Germline assignment: CDR1 SGHAT and CDR2 FQNNGV. This CDR3 has 15 residues. The DNA of the CDR3 is TGTGCCAGCAGCCTGTCCCGGGGCTCCTACAATGAGCAGTTCTTC. It yields the protein CASSLSRGSYNEQFF.

The chain is built from TRBV20-1 and TRBJ2-4; 8 bases agree with TRBD1. The germline CDR1 and CDR2 sequences are DFQATT and SNEGSKA (reference sequence). This CDR3 is built from 16 residues. J lost 8 bases, V lost 0 bases, and 12 bases had no gene match. CDR3: CSARDLDRVFWDIQYF. The CDR3, as DNA: TGCAGTGCTAGAGATCTGGACAGGGTCTTTTGGGACATTCAGTACTTC.

This clonotype was observed many times. The rearrangement links TRBV20-1 to TRBJ2-2; no clear D. The CDR3 runs 14 residues. The germline V gene has CDR1 DFQATT and CDR2 SNEGSKA (reference sequence). Deletions cut 2 bases from V and 6 bases from J, with 13 bases between. CDR3 sequence reads: CSARPPTDPGELFF. For the CDR3, the DNA is TGCAGTGCTAGACCGCCAACCGACCCCGGGGAGCTGTTTTTT.

The V call is TRBV19, the J call TRBJ2-3; 7 bases align to TRBD1. CDR3 length equals 13 residues. Germline values: CDR1 LNHDA, CDR2 SQIVND (reference sequence). V trimming: 10 bases; J trimming: 2 bases; junction bases outside the gene matches: 6. CDR3 DNA: TGTGCCATCCTGGACAGGTTCACAGATACGCAGTATTTT. This translates into CAILDRFTDTQYF.

This clonotype came up a few times. The V gene is TRBV4-3, the J gene TRBJ2-1; D gene uncertain. The CDR3 contains 16 residues. In germline, CDR1 is LGHNA, CDR2 YSLEER. V was pared by 0 bases and J by 0 bases, with 9 bases between. CDR3 amino acids: CASSQDYRRSYNEQFF. CDR3 DNA sequence: TGCGCCAGCAGCCAAGACTACCGTCGCTCCTACAATGAGCAGTTCTTC.